The following is a TCR beta chain sequence with its context. Its antigen is as yet unknown. The source of the sample is a study of identical twins. Each CDR3 protein is one row after TCRdb ran MiXCR on the 5' RACE reads. The table lists approximately 630,000 distinct CDR3 sequences, under 8.5% of them singletons, with roughly 1.6% in the top ten. Findings and caveats of the study: Out-of-frame alpha sequences shared between twins exhibited an excess of low generation probability. Insertions were fewer in abundant cord blood beta clonotypes, whereas memory repertoires showed none of this pattern. Analyses of zero insertions could, in part, be confounded by invariant MAIT and iNKT cells.

The CDR3 is made up of 14 amino acids. After removal of 3 bases from V and 11 bases from J, the junction contained 10 bases not matched to a gene. Germline loops: CDR1 LGHDT, CDR2 YNNKEL (reference sequence). In addition, the sample was reused for a study of yellow fever vaccine responses in identical twins.

This chain joins TRBV3-1 and TRBJ1-1, with TRBD1 matching 9 bases. Input material: PBMCs. The receptor was isolated from a woman younger than 35 in good health. The CDR3 coding sequence is TGTGCCAGCAGCCAGCGGGACAGGGTCCTTGGGGCTTTCTTT. Amino acid sequence: CASSQRDRVLGAFF.